The 9 T cell receptor beta chains reported below all come from one sample, sequenced in a study of cytotoxic CD8 clonotypes in ibrutinib-treated CLL. Profiled with immunoSEQ multiplex PCR; TCRdb holds only in-frame clones, not every one. The table shows some 100,000 clones, with 55% to 75% occurring only once. The specimen was PBMCs, collected after 24 months of ibrutinib treatment. These TCRs come from a human donor with chronic lymphocytic leukemia.

This clone turned up a few times. The chain employs TRBV27 and TRBJ2-6, with TRBD1 identical over 8 bases. The CDR3 consists of 15 residues. V was clipped by 7 bases and J by 4 bases; unmatched bases: 6. Germline assignment: CDR1 MNHEY and CDR2 SMNVEV (reference sequence). The CDR3 protein is CASMGTGLGANVLTF. CDR3 bases: TGTGCCAGCATGGGGACAGGACTCGGGGCCAACGTCCTGACTTTC.

There are a few counts of this clone. The chain couples TRBV25-1 to TRBJ1-4, with D perhaps matching TRBD1 (6 bases). This CDR3 has 15 residues. CDR1 and CDR2 (germline): MGHDK, SYGVNS. Trimming removed 4 bases from V and 1 base from J, with 10 bases in between. The CDR3 sequence is CASSVTGLTNEKLFF. The CDR3 DNA is TGTGCCAGCAGTGTTACAGGGTTAACTAATGAAAAACTGTTTTTT.

The chain is built from TRBV2 and TRBJ2-1; D may be TRBD2 (6 bases). The V gene's germline CDR1 is SNHLY and CDR2 FYNNEI. Trimming stripped 8 bases from V and 6 bases from J, with 17 bases between. The CDR3 spans 14 residues. CDR3 DNA sequence: TGTGCCAGCGGGGAGGAGGCAAGGGGCAATGAGCAGTTCTTC. This sequence encodes CASGEEARGNEQFF.

This clone occurred a few times. The chain is built from TRBV5-1 and TRBJ1-2, with D possibly TRBD1 on 5 matching bases. The CDR3 runs 14 residues. V was trimmed by 4 bases and J by 6 bases, leaving 16 bases between them. CDR1 SGHRS and CDR2 YFSETQ come from the germline V gene. The CDR3 DNA sequence: TGCGCCAGCAGCGTCGGCTCAGGGTACAATGGCTACACCTTC. As protein: CASSVGSGYNGYTF.

This clone was observed a handful of times. V usage is TRBV18 and J usage is TRBJ1-1; D is perhaps TRBD1 (6 bases). The V and J ends lost 5 bases and 3 bases respectively, with 10 bases between them. Germline values: CDR1 KGHSH, CDR2 LQKENI. The CDR3 consists of 13 residues. The CDR3 reads CASSINRDTEAFF. CDR3 DNA: TGTGCCAGCTCAATCAACAGGGACACTGAAGCTTTCTTT.

The chain links TRBV2 to TRBJ2-5; D remains ambiguous. The germline CDR1 and CDR2 sequences are SNHLY and FYNNEI. The CDR3 length is 11 residues. Deletions cut 11 bases from V and 5 bases from J, with 12 bases between. CDR3 protein: CARRLGETQYF. CDR3 DNA sequence: TGTGCCCGACGGTTGGGGGAGACCCAGTACTTC.

V usage is TRBV6-6 and J usage is TRBJ1-6; a possible D gene is TRBD1 (6 bases). The CDR3 is 12 amino acids. The germline gives CDR1 MNHNY, CDR2 SVGAGI (reference sequence). V lost 9 bases and J lost 9, with 12 bases in between. CDR3 in amino acids: CASNGQFSPLHF. As DNA, the CDR3 is TGTGCCAGTAACGGACAGTTTTCACCCCTCCACTTT.

The chain has TRBV5-4 and TRBJ1-2, with D possibly TRBD1 on 5 matching bases. Germline loops: CDR1 SGHNT, CDR2 YYREEE (reference sequence). The V gene lost 5 bases and the J gene lost 0 bases, with 11 bases spanning the gap. This CDR3 comprises 14 residues. In nucleotides, the CDR3 is TGTGCCAGCAGGGAGATGACAGCTAACTATGGCTACACCTTC. Translated, it gives CASREMTANYGYTF.

This chain joins TRBV27 and TRBJ2-1, with 9 nucleotides matching TRBD2. V lost 2 bases, J lost 10 bases, and 9 bases stayed unmatched. The CDR3 is 15 amino acids. Germline loops: CDR1 MNHEY, CDR2 SMNVEV (reference sequence). CDR3 DNA: TGTGCCAGCAGTTTAAGGCCTAGCGGGGAGGGGGAGCAGTTCTTC. It translates to CASSLRPSGEGEQFF.